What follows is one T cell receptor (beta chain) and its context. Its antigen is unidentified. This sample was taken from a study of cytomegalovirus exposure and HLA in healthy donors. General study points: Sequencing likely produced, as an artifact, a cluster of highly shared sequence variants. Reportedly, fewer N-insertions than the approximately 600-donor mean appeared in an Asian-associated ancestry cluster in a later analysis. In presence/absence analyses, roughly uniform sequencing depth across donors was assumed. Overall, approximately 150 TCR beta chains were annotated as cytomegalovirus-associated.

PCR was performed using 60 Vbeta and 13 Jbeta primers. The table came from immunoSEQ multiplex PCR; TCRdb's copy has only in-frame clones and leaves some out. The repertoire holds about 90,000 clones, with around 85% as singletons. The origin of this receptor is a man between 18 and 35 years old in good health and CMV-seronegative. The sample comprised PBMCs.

CDR3 amino acids: CASSPDRAFTEAFF. The CDR3, as DNA: TGTGCCAGCAGCCCGGACAGGGCATTCACTGAAGCTTTCTTT. This chain links TRBV7-6 with TRBJ1-1, with 8 bases lining up with TRBD1. After removal of 5 bases from V and 4 bases from J, the junction contained 6 bases not matched to a gene. The CDR3 is 14 residues long. Germline V gene data show CDR1 as SGHVS and CDR2 as FNYEAQ.